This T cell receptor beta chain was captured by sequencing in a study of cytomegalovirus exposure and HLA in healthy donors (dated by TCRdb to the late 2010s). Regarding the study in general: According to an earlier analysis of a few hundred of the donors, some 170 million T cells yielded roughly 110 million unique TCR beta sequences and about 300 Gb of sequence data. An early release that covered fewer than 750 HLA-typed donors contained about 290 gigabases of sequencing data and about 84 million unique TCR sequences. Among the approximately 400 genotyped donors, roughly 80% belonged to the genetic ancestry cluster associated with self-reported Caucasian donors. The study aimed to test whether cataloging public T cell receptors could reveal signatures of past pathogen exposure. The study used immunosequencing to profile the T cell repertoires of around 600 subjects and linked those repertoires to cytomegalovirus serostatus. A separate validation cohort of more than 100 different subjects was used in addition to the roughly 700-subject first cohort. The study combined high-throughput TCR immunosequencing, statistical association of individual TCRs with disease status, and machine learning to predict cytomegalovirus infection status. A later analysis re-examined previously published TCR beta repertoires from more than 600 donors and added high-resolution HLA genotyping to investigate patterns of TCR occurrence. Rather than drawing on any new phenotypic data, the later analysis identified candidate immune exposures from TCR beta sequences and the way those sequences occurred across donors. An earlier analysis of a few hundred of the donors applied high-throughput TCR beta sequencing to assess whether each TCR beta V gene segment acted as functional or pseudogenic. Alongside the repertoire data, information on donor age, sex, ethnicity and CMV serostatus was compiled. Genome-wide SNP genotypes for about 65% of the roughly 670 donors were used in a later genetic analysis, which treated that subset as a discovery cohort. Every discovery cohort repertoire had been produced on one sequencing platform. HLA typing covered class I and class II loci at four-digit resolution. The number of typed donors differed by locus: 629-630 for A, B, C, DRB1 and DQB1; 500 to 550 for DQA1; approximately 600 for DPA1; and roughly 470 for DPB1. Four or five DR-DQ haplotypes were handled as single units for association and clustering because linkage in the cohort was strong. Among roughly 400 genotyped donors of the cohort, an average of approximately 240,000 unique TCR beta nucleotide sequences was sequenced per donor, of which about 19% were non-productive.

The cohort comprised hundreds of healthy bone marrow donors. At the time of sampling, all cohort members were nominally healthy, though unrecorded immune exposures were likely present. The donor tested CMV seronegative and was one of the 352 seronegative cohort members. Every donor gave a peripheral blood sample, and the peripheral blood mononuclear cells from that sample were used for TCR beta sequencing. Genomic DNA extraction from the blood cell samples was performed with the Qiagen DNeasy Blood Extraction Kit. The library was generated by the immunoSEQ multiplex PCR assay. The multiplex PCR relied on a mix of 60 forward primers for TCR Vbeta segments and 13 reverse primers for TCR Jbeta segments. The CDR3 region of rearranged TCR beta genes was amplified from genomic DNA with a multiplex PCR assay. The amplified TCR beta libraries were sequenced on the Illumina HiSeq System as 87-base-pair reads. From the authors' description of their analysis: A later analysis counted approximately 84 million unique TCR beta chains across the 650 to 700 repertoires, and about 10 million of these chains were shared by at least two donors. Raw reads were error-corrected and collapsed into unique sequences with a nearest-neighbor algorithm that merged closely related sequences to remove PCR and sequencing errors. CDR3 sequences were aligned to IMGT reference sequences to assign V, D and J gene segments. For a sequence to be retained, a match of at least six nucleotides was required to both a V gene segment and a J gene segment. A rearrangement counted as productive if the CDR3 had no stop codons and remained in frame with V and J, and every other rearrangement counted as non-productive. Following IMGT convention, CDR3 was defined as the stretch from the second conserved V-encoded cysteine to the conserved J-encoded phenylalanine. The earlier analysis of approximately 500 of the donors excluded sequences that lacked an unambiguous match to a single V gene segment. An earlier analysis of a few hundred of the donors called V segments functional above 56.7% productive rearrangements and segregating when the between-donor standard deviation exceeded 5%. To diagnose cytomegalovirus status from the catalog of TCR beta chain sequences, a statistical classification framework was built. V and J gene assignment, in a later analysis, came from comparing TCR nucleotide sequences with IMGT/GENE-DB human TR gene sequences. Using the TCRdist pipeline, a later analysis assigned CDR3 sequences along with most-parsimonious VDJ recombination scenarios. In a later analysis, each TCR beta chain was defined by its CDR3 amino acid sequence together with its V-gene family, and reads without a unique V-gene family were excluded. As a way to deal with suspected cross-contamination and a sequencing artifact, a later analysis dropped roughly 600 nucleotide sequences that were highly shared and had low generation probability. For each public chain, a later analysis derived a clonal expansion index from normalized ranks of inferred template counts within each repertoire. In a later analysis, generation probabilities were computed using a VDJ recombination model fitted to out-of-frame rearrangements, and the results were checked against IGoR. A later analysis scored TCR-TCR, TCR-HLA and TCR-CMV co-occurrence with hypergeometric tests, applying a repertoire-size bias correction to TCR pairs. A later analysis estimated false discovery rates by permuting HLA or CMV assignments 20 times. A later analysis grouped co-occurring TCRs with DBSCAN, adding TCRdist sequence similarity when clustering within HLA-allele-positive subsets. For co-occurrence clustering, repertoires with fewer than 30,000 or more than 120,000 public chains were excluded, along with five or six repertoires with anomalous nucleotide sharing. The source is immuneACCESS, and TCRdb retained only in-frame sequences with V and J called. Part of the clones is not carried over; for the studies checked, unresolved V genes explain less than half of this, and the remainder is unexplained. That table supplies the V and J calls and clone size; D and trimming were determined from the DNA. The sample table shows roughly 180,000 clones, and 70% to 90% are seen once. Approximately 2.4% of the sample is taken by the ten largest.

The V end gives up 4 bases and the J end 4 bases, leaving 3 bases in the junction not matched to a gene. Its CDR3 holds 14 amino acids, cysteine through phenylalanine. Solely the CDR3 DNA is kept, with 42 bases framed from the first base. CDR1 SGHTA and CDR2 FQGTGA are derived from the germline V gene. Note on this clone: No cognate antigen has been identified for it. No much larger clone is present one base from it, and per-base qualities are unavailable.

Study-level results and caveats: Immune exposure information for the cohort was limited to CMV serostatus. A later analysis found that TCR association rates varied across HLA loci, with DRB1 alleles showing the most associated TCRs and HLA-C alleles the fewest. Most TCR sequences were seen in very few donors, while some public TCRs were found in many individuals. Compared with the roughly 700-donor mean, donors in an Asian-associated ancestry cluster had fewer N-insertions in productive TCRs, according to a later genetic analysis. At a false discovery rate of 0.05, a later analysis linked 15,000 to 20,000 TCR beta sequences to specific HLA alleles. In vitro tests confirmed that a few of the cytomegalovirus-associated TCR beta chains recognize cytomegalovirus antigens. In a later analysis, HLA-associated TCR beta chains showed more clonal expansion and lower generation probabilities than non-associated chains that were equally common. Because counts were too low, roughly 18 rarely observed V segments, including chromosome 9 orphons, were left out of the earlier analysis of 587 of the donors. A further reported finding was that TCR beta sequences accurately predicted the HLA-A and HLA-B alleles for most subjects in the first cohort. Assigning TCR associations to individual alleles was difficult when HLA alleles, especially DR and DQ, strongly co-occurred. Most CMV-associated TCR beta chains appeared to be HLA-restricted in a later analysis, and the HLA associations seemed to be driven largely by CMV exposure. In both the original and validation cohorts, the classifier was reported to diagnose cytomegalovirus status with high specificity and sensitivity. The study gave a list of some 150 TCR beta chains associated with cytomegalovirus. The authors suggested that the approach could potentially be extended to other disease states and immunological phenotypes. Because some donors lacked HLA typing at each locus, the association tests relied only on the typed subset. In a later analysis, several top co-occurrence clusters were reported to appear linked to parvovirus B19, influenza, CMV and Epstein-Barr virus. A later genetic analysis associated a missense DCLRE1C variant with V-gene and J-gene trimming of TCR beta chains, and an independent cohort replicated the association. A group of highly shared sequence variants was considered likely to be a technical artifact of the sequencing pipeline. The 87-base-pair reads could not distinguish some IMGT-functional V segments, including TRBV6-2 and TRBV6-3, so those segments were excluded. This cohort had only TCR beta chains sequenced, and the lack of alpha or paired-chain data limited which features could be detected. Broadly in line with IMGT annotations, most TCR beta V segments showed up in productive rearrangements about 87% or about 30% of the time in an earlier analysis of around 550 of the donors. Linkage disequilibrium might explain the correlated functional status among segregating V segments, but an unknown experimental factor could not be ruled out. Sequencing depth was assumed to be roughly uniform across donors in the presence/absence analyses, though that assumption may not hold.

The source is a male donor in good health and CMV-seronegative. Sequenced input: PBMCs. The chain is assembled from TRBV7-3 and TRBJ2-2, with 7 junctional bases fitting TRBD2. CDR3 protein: CASSSGTITGELFF. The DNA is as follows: TGTGCCAGCAGCTCCGGGACTATCACCGGGGAGCTGTTTTTT.